Listed here are 4 T cell receptor beta chains from one sample, sequenced in a study of blood T cell repertoires in COVID-19. Sequencing used immunoSEQ multiplex PCR; TCRdb keeps in-frame clones, though not all of them. The sample shows roughly 63,000 clones, roughly nine tenths of them seen only once. Sequenced material: peripheral blood. Receptors originate from a man between 50 and 59 years old with active COVID-19.

In its sample, this clone was seen once. CDR3 bases: TGTGCCAGCAGCTTTAGCCCGGGACAGGTCTACGAGCAGTACTTC. Translating gives CASSFSPGQVYEQYF. The chain couples TRBV5-6 to TRBJ2-7; 8 positions match TRBD1. V lost 2 bases, J lost 3 bases, and 7 bases stayed unmatched. The CDR3 totals 15 residues. In germline, CDR1 is SGHDT, CDR2 YYEEEE.

This chain joins TRBV5-6 and TRBJ2-5; 13 bases map to TRBD2. CDR1 is SGHDT, CDR2 YYEEEE, per germline. The CDR3 is 15 residues long. V gave up 4 bases and J gave up 5 bases; unmatched junction bases: 5. The CDR3 loop is CASSPLAGGRETQYF. CDR3 DNA: TGTGCCAGCAGCCCACTAGCGGGGGGGCGGGAGACCCAGTACTTC.

The V gene is TRBV7-3, the J gene TRBJ2-7; TRBD2 might be the D (6 bases). CDR3 length: 12 residues. Germline V lookup: CDR1 SGHTA, CDR2 FQGTGA. V lost 5 bases, J lost 6 bases, and 11 bases lay in between. CDR3 amino acids: CASSAGGPEQYF. The DNA of the CDR3 is TGTGCCAGCAGCGCCGGGGGTCCCGAGCAGTACTTC.

V usage is TRBV3-1 (or the pseudogene TRBV3-2) and J usage is TRBJ1-4; D gene uncertain. CDR1 and CDR2 from the germline V gene are LGHDT and YNNKEL (reference sequence). The CDR3 totals 15 residues. Trimming took 3 bases from V and 4 from J, leaving 12 bases between them. The CDR3 region has the DNA TGTGCCAGCAGCCAGGTTGGAGGGTTTAATGAAAAACTGTTTTTT. This codes for CASSQVGGFNEKLFF.